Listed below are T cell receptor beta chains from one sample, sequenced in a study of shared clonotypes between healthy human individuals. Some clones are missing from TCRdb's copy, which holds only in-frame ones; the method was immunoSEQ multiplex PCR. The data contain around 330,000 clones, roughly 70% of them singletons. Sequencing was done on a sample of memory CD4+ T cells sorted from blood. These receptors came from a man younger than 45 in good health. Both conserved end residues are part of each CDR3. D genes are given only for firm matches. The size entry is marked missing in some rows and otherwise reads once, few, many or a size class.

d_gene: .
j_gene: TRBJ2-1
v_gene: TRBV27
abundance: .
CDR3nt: TGTGCCAGCAGTTTGAAAGCGGAGGACTACAATGAGCAGTTCTTC
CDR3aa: CASSLKAEDYNEQFF

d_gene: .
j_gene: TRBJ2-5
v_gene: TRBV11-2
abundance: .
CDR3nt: TGTGCCAGCAGGGGCTCTCGGCAGTACTTC
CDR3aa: CASRGSRQYF

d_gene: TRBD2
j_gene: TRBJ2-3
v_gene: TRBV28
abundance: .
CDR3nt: TGTGCCAGCAACACCCGTGGTACTAGCGGGAGGCCGGATACGCAGTATTTT
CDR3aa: CASNTRGTSGRPDTQYF

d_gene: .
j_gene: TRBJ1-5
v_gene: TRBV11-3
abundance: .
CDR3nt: TGTGCCAGCAGCTTGGCCCGGCCAAATCAGCCCCAGCATTTT
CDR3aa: CASSLARPNQPQHF

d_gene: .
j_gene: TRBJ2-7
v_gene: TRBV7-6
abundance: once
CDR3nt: TGTGCCACAAGTGGGGGACGAGGCTACGAGCAGTACTTC
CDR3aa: CATSGGRGYEQYF

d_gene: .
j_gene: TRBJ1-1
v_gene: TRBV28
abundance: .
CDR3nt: TGTGCCAGCAGCCCATTGACTGAAGCTTTCTTT
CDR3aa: CASSPLTEAFF

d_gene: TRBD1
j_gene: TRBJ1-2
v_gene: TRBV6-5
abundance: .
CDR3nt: TGTGCCAGCAGTTTAGAAGGGGGCCCTAACTATGGCTACACCTTC
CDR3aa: CASSLEGGPNYGYTF

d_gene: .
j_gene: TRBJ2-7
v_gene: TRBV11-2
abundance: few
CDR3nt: TGTGCCAGCAGCCCCTATAGAGCGGGGCAGTACTTC
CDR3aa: CASSPYRAGQYF

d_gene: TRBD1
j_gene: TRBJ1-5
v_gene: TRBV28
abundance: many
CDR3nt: TGTGCCAGCAGTTTAGACAGGGGGCATCAGCCCCAGCATTTT
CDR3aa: CASSLDRGHQPQHF

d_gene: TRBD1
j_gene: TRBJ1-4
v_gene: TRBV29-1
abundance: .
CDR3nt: TGCAGCGTAGGACAGGGGCGGGGTGAAAAACTGTTTTTT
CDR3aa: CSVGQGRGEKLFF

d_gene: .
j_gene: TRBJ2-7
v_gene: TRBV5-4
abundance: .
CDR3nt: TGTGCCAGCAGTATTGACAGGTTCGGCTACGAGCAGTACTTC
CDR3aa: CASSIDRFGYEQYF

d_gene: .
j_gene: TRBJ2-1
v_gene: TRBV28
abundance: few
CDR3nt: TGTGCCAGCAGTTCTCTCGGATACAATGAGCAGTTCTTC
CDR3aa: CASSSLGYNEQFF

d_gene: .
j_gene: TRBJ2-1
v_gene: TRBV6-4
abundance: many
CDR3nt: TGTGCCAGCAGTGAATTGGCAGGCTACAATGAGCAGTTCTTC
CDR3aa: CASSELAGYNEQFF

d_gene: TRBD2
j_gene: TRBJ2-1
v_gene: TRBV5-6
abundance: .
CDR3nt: TGTGCCAGCAGCTTAACGGGAGGGCCCGTCCTCTTC
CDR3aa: CASSLTGGPVLF

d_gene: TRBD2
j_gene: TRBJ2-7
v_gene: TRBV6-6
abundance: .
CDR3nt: TGTGCCAGCAGCTCTGAAGGACTAGCGGGGGGACGGTACTTC
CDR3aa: CASSSEGLAGGRYF

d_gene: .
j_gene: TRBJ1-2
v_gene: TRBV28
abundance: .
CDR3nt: TGTGCCAGCAGTTCCCCTCGCCGGGGCTACACCTTC
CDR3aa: CASSSPRRGYTF

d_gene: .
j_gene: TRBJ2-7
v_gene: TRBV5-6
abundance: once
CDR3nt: TGTGCCAGCAGCTGGAGGGCCGGCGAGCAGTACTTC
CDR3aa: CASSWRAGEQYF

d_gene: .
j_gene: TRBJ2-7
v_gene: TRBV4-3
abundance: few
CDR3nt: TGCGCCAGCAGCCAAGTTGTGACACTTTACGAGCAGTACTTC
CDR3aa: CASSQVVTLYEQYF

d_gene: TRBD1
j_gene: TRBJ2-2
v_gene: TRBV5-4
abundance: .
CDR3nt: TGTGCCAGCAGCAAAACAGGGGTCGGGGAGCTGTTTTTT
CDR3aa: CASSKTGVGELFF

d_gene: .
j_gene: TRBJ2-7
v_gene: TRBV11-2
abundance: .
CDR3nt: TGTGCCAGCAGCTTATATGTGACTAGTATCAACGAGCAGTACTTC
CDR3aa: CASSLYVTSINEQYF

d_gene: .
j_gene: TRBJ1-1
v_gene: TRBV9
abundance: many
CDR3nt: TGTGCCAGCACCCCATTGGACGGCGGGAAAGCTTTCTTT
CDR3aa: CASTPLDGGKAFF

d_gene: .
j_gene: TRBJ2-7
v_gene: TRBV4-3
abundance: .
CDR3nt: TGCGCCAGCAGCCAAGAAAGAAACTACGAGCAGTACTTC
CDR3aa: CASSQERNYEQYF

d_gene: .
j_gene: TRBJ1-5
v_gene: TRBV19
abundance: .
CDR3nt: TGTGCCAGTAGTCCGAATCAGCCCCAGCATTTT
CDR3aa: CASSPNQPQHF

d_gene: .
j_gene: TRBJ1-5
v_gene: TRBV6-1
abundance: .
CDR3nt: TGTGCCAGCAGTGAAGGCGGGAGATCCAATCAGCCCCAGCATTTT
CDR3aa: CASSEGGRSNQPQHF

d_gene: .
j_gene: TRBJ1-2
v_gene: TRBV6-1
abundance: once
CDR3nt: TGTGCCAGCAGTGAAGTGCGAACTTCCTATGGCTACACCTTC
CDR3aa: CASSEVRTSYGYTF

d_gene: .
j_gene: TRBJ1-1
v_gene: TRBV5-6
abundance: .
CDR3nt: TGTGCCAGCAGCTTTGGGCTGGTGAACACTGAAGCTTTCTTT
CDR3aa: CASSFGLVNTEAFF

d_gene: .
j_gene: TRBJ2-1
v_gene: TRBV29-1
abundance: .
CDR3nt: TGCAGCGTGAAGCCGGACAGCTACAATGAGCAGTTCTTC
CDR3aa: CSVKPDSYNEQFF

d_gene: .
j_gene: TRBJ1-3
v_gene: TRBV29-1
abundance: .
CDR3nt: TGCAGCGTTCGGACGGCCACACCTGGAAACACCATATATTTT
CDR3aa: CSVRTATPGNTIYF

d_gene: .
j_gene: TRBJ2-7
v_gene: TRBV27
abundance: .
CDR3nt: TGTGCCAGCAAGGCTGGGGCTAGCGAGCAGTACTTC
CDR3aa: CASKAGASEQYF

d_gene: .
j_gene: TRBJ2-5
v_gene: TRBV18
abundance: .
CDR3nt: TGTGCCAGCTCACCCCGAGACGGCCAAGAGACCCAGTACTTC
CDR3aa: CASSPRDGQETQYF

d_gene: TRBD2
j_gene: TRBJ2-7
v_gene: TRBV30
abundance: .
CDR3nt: TGTGCCTGGAGTTGGGGCGGCGGGACTAGGGGTGTGCAGTACTTC
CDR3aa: CAWSWGGGTRGVQYF

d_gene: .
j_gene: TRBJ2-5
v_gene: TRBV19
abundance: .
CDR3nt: TGTGCCAGTAGTATACTGGGGGAGACCCAGTACTTC
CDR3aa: CASSILGETQYF

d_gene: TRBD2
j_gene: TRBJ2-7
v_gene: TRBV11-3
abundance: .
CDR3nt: TGTGCCAGCAGCTTAGATGGTAGCGGGGCCTACGAGCAGTACTTC
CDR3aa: CASSLDGSGAYEQYF

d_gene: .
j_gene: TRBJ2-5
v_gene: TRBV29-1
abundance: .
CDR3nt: TGCAGCGTGGAGGAGGAGGAGACCCAGTACTTC
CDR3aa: CSVEEEETQYF

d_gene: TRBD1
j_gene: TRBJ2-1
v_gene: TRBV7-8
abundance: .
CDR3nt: TGTGCCAGCAGTAGGATGGGACAGGGGTACAATGAGCAGTTCTTC
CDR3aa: CASSRMGQGYNEQFF

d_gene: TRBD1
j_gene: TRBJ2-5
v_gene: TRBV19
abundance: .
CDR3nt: TGTGCCAGTAGTCCCCGGACAGGGGGCATGGAGACCCAGTACTTC
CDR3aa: CASSPRTGGMETQYF

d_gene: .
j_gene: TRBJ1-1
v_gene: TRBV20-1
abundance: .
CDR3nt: TGCAGTGCGGGAGGCTGGACTGAAGCTTTCTTT
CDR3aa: CSAGGWTEAFF

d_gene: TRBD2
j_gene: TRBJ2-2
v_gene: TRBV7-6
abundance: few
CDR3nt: TGTGCCAGCAGCTTAATTAGCGGGAGAGGAACCGGGGAGCTGTTTTTT
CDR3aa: CASSLISGRGTGELFF

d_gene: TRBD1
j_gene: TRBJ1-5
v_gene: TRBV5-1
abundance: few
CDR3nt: TGCGCCAGCAGCCAGGGGGGAGATCAGCCCCAGCATTTT
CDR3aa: CASSQGGDQPQHF

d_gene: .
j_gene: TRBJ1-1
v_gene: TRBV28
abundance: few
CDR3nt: TGTGCCAGCAGTTTACTGAACACTGAAGCTTTCTTT
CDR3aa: CASSLLNTEAFF